A selection of T cell receptor beta chains follows, all from one sample in a study of vaccination and CD4 T cells after COVID-19. TCRdb recomputed calls from the PCR reads with MiXCR, one row per CDR3 protein. The sample records approximately 7,000 distinct CDR3 sequences, about three quarters being singletons. For these receptors, no antigen is known. The sample comprised CD4+ T cells from blood, cultured in vitro. The origin of the receptors is a human donor who had recovered from COVID-19. Both conserved end residues are part of each CDR3. D genes are given only for firm matches. Size values are once, few and many counts, or a class for expanded clones, and some rows have none.

clone size: .; D gene: .; V gene: TRBV2; J gene: TRBJ2-7; CDR3 protein: CASSLQGNPYEQYF; CDR3 DNA: TGTGCCAGCAGTTTACAGGGTAACCCCTACGAGCAGTACTTC
clone size: .; D gene: .; V gene: TRBV20-1; J gene: TRBJ2-7; CDR3 protein: CSARPGARSYEQYF; CDR3 DNA: TGCAGTGCTAGGCCAGGAGCGAGATCTTACGAGCAGTACTTC
clone size: .; D gene: TRBD1; V gene: TRBV27; J gene: TRBJ1-6; CDR3 protein: CASRPTGQYNSPLHF; CDR3 DNA: TGTGCCAGCAGACCGACGGGACAGTATAATTCACCCCTCCACTTT
clone size: .; D gene: .; V gene: TRBV20-1; J gene: TRBJ1-1; CDR3 protein: CSAPTFRATNTEAFF; CDR3 DNA: TGCAGTGCCCCCACGTTCAGGGCAACGAACACTGAAGCTTTCTTT
clone size: few; D gene: TRBD1; V gene: TRBV27; J gene: TRBJ2-6; CDR3 protein: CASSRQGYSGANVLTF; CDR3 DNA: TGTGCCAGCAGTCGACAGGGCTACTCTGGGGCCAACGTCCTGACTTTC
clone size: medium-sized; D gene: .; V gene: TRBV28; J gene: TRBJ1-5; CDR3 protein: CASHSRRYEPQHF; CDR3 DNA: TGTGCCAGCCACTCCCGGAGATATGAGCCCCAGCATTTT
clone size: .; D gene: TRBD1; V gene: TRBV6-1; J gene: TRBJ1-5; CDR3 protein: CASSRQGGGSGQPQHF; CDR3 DNA: TGTGCCAGCAGTCGACAAGGAGGGGGCTCGGGTCAGCCCCAGCATTTT
clone size: .; D gene: .; V gene: TRBV20-1; J gene: TRBJ1-2; CDR3 protein: CSASGYKQLPGGGYTF; CDR3 DNA: TGCAGTGCTAGCGGCTATAAACAGCTTCCGGGGGGAGGCTACACCTTC
clone size: .; D gene: .; V gene: TRBV27; J gene: TRBJ2-7; CDR3 protein: CASSLVGDSYEQYF; CDR3 DNA: TGTGCCAGCAGTTTAGTGGGGGACTCCTACGAGCAGTACTTC
clone size: .; D gene: .; V gene: TRBV7-2; J gene: TRBJ2-2; CDR3 protein: CASSSNAVRELFF; CDR3 DNA: TGTGCCAGCAGCTCCAACGCTGTCCGGGAGCTGTTTTTT
clone size: once; D gene: .; V gene: TRBV7-2; J gene: TRBJ1-6; CDR3 protein: CASSLDGGGKPLHF; CDR3 DNA: TGTGCCAGCAGCTTAGATGGGGGAGGAAAGCCCCTCCACTTT
clone size: .; D gene: TRBD1; V gene: TRBV10-3; J gene: TRBJ1-1; CDR3 protein: CAISSTGGVTEAFF; CDR3 DNA: TGTGCCATCAGTTCGACAGGGGGGGTGACTGAAGCTTTCTTT
clone size: once; D gene: .; V gene: TRBV24-1; J gene: TRBJ1-2; CDR3 protein: CATSRGYGYTF; CDR3 DNA: TGTGCCACCAGTAGGGGCTATGGCTACACCTTC
clone size: .; D gene: .; V gene: TRBV27; J gene: TRBJ2-6; CDR3 protein: CASSPWASGANVLTF; CDR3 DNA: TGTGCCAGCAGTCCCTGGGCCTCTGGGGCCAACGTCCTGACTTTC
clone size: .; D gene: TRBD1; V gene: TRBV24-1; J gene: TRBJ1-5; CDR3 protein: CATSDRRQGREPQHF; CDR3 DNA: TGTGCCACCAGTGACCGAAGACAGGGGAGAGAGCCCCAGCATTTT
clone size: .; D gene: .; V gene: TRBV20-1; J gene: TRBJ2-7; CDR3 protein: CSARRDFYEQYF; CDR3 DNA: TGCAGTGCTAGAAGGGATTTCTACGAGCAGTACTTC
clone size: few; D gene: .; V gene: TRBV20-1; J gene: TRBJ2-1; CDR3 protein: CSAQRWEVGEQFF; CDR3 DNA: TGCAGTGCTCAAAGGTGGGAGGTTGGGGAGCAGTTCTTC
clone size: .; D gene: TRBD1; V gene: TRBV30; J gene: TRBJ1-2; CDR3 protein: CAWNKGQGADGYTF; CDR3 DNA: TGTGCCTGGAACAAGGGACAGGGGGCCGACGGCTACACCTTC
clone size: .; D gene: .; V gene: TRBV15; J gene: TRBJ2-1; CDR3 protein: CATSSSKSGDAYNEQFF; CDR3 DNA: TGTGCCACCAGCAGTAGTAAATCAGGTGATGCCTACAATGAGCAGTTCTTC
clone size: .; D gene: TRBD1; V gene: TRBV28; J gene: TRBJ2-6; CDR3 protein: CASRPLRTGRSGANVLTF; CDR3 DNA: TGTGCCAGCAGACCCCTTAGGACAGGCCGCTCTGGGGCCAACGTCCTGACTTTC
clone size: .; D gene: TRBD1; V gene: TRBV19; J gene: TRBJ2-4; CDR3 protein: CASRRTGDSIQYF; CDR3 DNA: TGTGCCAGTAGGCGGACAGGGGACTCCATTCAGTACTTC
clone size: few; D gene: .; V gene: TRBV20-1; J gene: TRBJ1-4; CDR3 protein: CSARGIDMLTNEKLFF; CDR3 DNA: TGCAGTGCTAGAGGAATAGATATGCTAACTAATGAAAAACTGTTTTTT
clone size: .; D gene: .; V gene: TRBV7-9; J gene: TRBJ1-2; CDR3 protein: CASSYDYYGYTF; CDR3 DNA: TGTGCCAGCAGCTACGACTACTATGGCTACACCTTC
clone size: .; D gene: TRBD2; V gene: TRBV11-2; J gene: TRBJ2-3; CDR3 protein: CASSGPGLAPRGDTQYF; CDR3 DNA: TGTGCCAGCAGCGGACCCGGACTAGCACCCCGGGGAGATACGCAGTATTTT
clone size: once; D gene: TRBD2; V gene: TRBV6-5; J gene: TRBJ2-1; CDR3 protein: CASSYRGRAVNEQFF; CDR3 DNA: TGTGCCAGCAGTTACAGAGGGAGGGCCGTGAATGAGCAGTTCTTC
clone size: .; D gene: .; V gene: TRBV4-2; J gene: TRBJ1-4; CDR3 protein: CASSQGTTGFNEKLFF; CDR3 DNA: TGTGCCAGCAGCCAGGGAACGACAGGCTTTAATGAAAAACTGTTTTTT
clone size: .; D gene: TRBD1; V gene: TRBV19; J gene: TRBJ1-3; CDR3 protein: CASSIRVWDSSGNTIYF; CDR3 DNA: TGTGCCAGTAGTATTAGAGTCTGGGACAGCTCTGGAAACACCATATATTTT
clone size: .; D gene: TRBD1; V gene: TRBV6-1; J gene: TRBJ1-5; CDR3 protein: CASSKDRANNQPQHF; CDR3 DNA: TGTGCCAGCAGTAAGGACAGGGCGAACAATCAGCCCCAGCATTTT
clone size: .; D gene: .; V gene: TRBV7-2; J gene: TRBJ1-6; CDR3 protein: CASSLWQGDSPLHF; CDR3 DNA: TGTGCCAGCAGCTTATGGCAGGGAGATTCACCCCTCCACTTT